The next 18 T cell receptor beta chains were all read from a single sample in a study of blood T cell repertoires in COVID-19. Only in-frame clones appear in the TCRdb table, and some are missing; sequencing was by immunoSEQ multiplex PCR. The table has tens of thousands of clones, about 80% seen once. Sequenced input: peripheral blood. Receptors were obtained from a man aged 30-40 years with COVID-19, enrolled during active disease.

The CDR3, as DNA: TGTGCCAGCAGCCTGGAATGGGTGGAAGGGGGAGAGACCCAGTACTTC. It encodes CASSLEWVEGGETQYF. The V gene is TRBV3-1 (or the pseudogene TRBV3-2), the J gene TRBJ2-5; TRBD1 might be the D (6 bases). Trimming pared 4 bases from V and 4 bases from J, leaving 19 bases between. Germline loops: CDR1 LGHDT, CDR2 YNNKEL (reference sequence). The CDR3 spans 16 residues.

The chain combines TRBV3-1 (or the pseudogene TRBV3-2) with TRBJ2-3, with 8 bases matching TRBD1. The CDR3 sequence is 15 residues long. V shed 3 bases, J shed 0 bases, and the junction held 2 bases outside the gene matches. Germline assignment: CDR1 LGHDT and CDR2 YNNKEL (reference sequence). CDR3 coding DNA: TGTGCCAGCAGCCAGGGGACAGGTAGCACAGATACGCAGTATTTT. Amino acid sequence: CASSQGTGSTDTQYF.

The chain employs TRBV18 and TRBJ1-1, with 9 bases aligning to TRBD1. Trimming at V came to 3 bases and at J to 4 bases, leaving 6 bases not matched to a gene. CDR3 length: 15 residues. The germline gives CDR1 KGHSH, CDR2 LQKENI. This CDR3 is CASSPEQGASTEAFF. The CDR3 nucleotides are TGTGCCAGCTCACCCGAACAGGGGGCGAGCACTGAAGCTTTCTTT.

This chain uses TRBV19 with TRBJ2-3; no clear D gene. The CDR3 length is 15 residues. The V and J ends lost 3 bases and 5 bases respectively, with 15 bases between them. Germline V gene sequence: CDR1 LNHDA, CDR2 SQIVND (reference sequence). The CDR3 spells CASSIGGVWQDTQYF. Here the CDR3 DNA reads TGTGCCAGTAGTATCGGTGGAGTCTGGCAAGATACGCAGTATTTT.

This chain joins TRBV29-1 and TRBJ2-3, with a weak D call TRBD2 (6 bases). Between the trimmed V and J ends, which lost 5 bases and 1 base, there was a span of 13 bases. The length of the CDR3 is 14 residues. Per the germline V gene, CDR1 is SQVTM and CDR2 is ANQGSEA. The CDR3 nucleotides read TGCAGCGTTAATGGAGGGTCGGGCACAGATACGCAGTATTTT. Amino acid sequence: CSVNGGSGTDTQYF.

There are a few counts of this clone. This sequence joins TRBV5-6 and TRBJ1-5; TRBD1 matches 7 bases. There are 18 residues in the CDR3. Germline V gives CDR1 SGHDT, CDR2 YYEEEE. The trim removed 0 bases at V and 0 bases at J, leaving 9 bases unmatched. This CDR3 reads CASSLARGGWNSNQPQHF. In DNA, the CDR3 is TGTGCCAGCAGCTTGGCTAGAGGGGGCTGGAATAGCAATCAGCCCCAGCATTTT.

The J gene is TRBJ2-7, the V gene TRBV6-6, with a possible D match to TRBD1 (5 bases). The CDR3 totals 13 residues. Germline values: CDR1 MNHNY, CDR2 SVGAGI (reference sequence). Trimming shortened V by 6 bases and J by 2 bases, and 11 bases separated the two germline ends. The CDR3 DNA is TGTGCCAGCAGGGATTGGACACCCTACGAGCAGTACTTC. This sequence encodes CASRDWTPYEQYF.

The genes are TRBV28 and TRBJ1-5; D perhaps matches TRBD1 (6 bases). The V and J ends lost 4 bases and 2 bases respectively, with 9 bases between them. CDR3 length: 14 amino acids. The germline gives CDR1 MDHEN, CDR2 SYDVKM. The CDR3 nucleotides read TGTGCCAGCAGTTCCTACAGGGGCAATCAGCCCCAGCATTTT. It yields the protein CASSSYRGNQPQHF. Complete variable domain (other parts from reference TRBV28 and TRBJ1-5): DVKVTQSSRYLVKRTGEKVFLECVQDMDHENMFWYRQDPGLGLRLIYFSYDVKMKEKGDIPEGYSVSREKKERFSLILESASTNQTSMYLCASSSYRGNQPQHFGDGTRLSIL.

This chain links TRBV5-4 with TRBJ2-1, with D hard to call. Germline CDR1 reads SGHNT; CDR2 reads YYREEE (reference sequence). The CDR3 is made up of 14 amino acids. V dropped 0 bases and J dropped 9 bases, with 13 bases sitting between them. Here the CDR3 reads CASSLGGATTEQFF. The CDR3, as DNA: TGTGCCAGCAGCTTGGGAGGAGCAACCACTGAGCAGTTCTTC.

This sequence joins TRBV9 and TRBJ1-3; a possible D gene is TRBD1 (6 bases). The CDR3 has 17 residues. From germline, CDR1 is SGDLS and CDR2 YYNGEE. Deletions cut 0 bases from V and 1 base from J, with 14 bases between. The DNA for the CDR3 is TGTGCCAGCAGCGTAGATTGGGGGGGCCTTTCTGGAAACACCATATATTTT. This codes for CASSVDWGGLSGNTIYF.

This sequence joins TRBV11-2 and TRBJ2-7; no definite D call. The V gene's germline CDR1 is SGHAT and CDR2 FQNNGV. The CDR3 is 14 amino acids. V shed 1 base and J shed 6 bases, with 13 bases lying between them. The CDR3 sequence: CASSLGGRFTEQYF. The CDR3 DNA sequence: TGTGCCAGCAGCTTAGGTGGGCGTTTTACCGAGCAGTACTTC. The full variable domain, completed using reference TRBV11-2 and TRBJ2-7, is EAGVAQSPRYKIIEKRQSVAFWCNPISGHATLYWYQQILGQGPKLLIQFQNNGVVDDSQLPKDRFSAERLKGVDSTLKIQPAKLEDSAVYLCASSLGGRFTEQYFGPGTRLTVT.

V and J are TRBV7-2 and TRBJ2-7; D is perhaps TRBD1 (5 bases). Trimming took off 1 base at V and 2 bases at J, with 9 bases between the two ends. Germline CDR1 and CDR2: SGHTA and FQGNSA. This CDR3 comprises 14 residues. The CDR3 nucleotides are TGTGCCAGCAGCTTAGTAGGCAGGGCCTACGAGCAGTACTTC. Its protein product is CASSLVGRAYEQYF. Supplemented by reference TRBV7-2 and TRBJ2-7, the full variable domain reads GAGVSQSPSNKVTEKGKDVELRCDPISGHTALYWYRQSLGQGLEFLIYFQGNSAPDKSGLPSDRFSAERTGGSVSTLTIQRTQQEDSAVYLCASSLVGRAYEQYFGPGTRLTVT.

V usage is TRBV2 and J usage is TRBJ2-1; 8 bases match TRBD2. In germline, CDR1 is SNHLY, CDR2 FYNNEI. Germline trimming cut 6 bases from V and 10 bases from J; bases unmatched to any gene: 5. This CDR3 has 12 residues. CDR3 protein: CASSSTSGEQFF. Here the CDR3 DNA reads TGTGCCAGCAGCTCTACTAGCGGCGAGCAGTTCTTC.

The chain employs TRBV7-9 and TRBJ2-2; the match to TRBD2 covers 12 bases. CDR3 length: 16 residues. V shed 6 bases and J 3 bases; nucleotides not matched to a gene: 5. CDR1 is SEHNR, CDR2 FQNEAQ, per germline (reference sequence). The CDR3 loop is CASSRLAGVDTGELFF. CDR3 coding DNA: TGTGCCAGCAGTCGACTAGCGGGAGTGGACACCGGGGAGCTGTTTTTT.

This sequence joins TRBV5-8 and TRBJ2-1; a weak D match, TRBD2 (5 bases). Germline lookup yields CDR1 SGHTS and CDR2 YDEGEE. The V end lost 4 bases, the J end lost 4 bases, and 18 bases lay between the germline ends. There are 16 residues in the CDR3. The CDR3 nucleotides are TGTGCCAGCAGCCTTGCACGGGGAGCTTCATACAATGAGCAGTTCTTC. It yields the protein CASSLARGASYNEQFF.

This chain connects TRBV9 to TRBJ2-1, with 7 bases lining up with TRBD1. Germline lookup yields CDR1 SGDLS and CDR2 YYNGEE. V lost 4 bases to trimming and J lost 5 bases; unmatched junction nucleotides: 9. This CDR3 spans 15 amino acids. CDR3 DNA: TGTGCCAGCAGCAGGGGGTCAGGGGGAAACAATGAGCAGTTCTTC. Encoded protein: CASSRGSGGNNEQFF.

This clone was counted once. The chain has TRBV24-1 and TRBJ1-4; tentatively, D is TRBD1 (5 bases). V was cut by 3 bases and J by 8 bases, with 9 bases left in between. Per the germline V gene, CDR1 is KGHDR and CDR2 is SFDVKD. This CDR3 contains 13 residues. CDR3 DNA sequence: TGTGCCACCAGTGATCATCAGGGAGAAAAACTGTTTTTT. This sequence encodes CATSDHQGEKLFF.

The table lists this clone with a few counts. The rearrangement links TRBV5-1 to TRBJ2-7; tentatively, D is TRBD2 (5 bases). Trimming pared 0 bases from V and 2 bases from J, leaving 18 bases between. The germline V gene has CDR1 SGHRS and CDR2 YFSETQ. CDR3 length: 17 amino acids. CDR3 loop: CASSLAPGGPFPYEQYF. The CDR3 nucleotides are TGCGCCAGCAGCTTGGCCCCTGGCGGGCCATTTCCCTACGAGCAGTACTTC.